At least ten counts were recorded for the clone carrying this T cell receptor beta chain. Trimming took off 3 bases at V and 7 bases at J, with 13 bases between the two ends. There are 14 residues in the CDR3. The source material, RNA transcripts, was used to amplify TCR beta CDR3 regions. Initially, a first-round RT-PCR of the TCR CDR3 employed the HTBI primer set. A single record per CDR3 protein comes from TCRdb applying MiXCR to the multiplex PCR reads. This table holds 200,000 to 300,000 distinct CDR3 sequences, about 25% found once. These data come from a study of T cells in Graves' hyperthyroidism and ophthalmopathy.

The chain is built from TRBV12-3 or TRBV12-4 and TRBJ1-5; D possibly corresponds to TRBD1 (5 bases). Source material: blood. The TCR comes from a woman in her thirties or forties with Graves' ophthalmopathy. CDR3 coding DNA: TGTGCCAGCAGTTTGGAGCAGGGTTGGCAGCCCCAGCATTTT. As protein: CASSLEQGWQPQHF.